This TCR beta chain stems from a study of OX40 agonist ivuxolimab in advanced cancers. Measured with immunoSEQ multiplex PCR; TCRdb has only the in-frame clones, and not every one. The sample yields fewer than 65,000 clones, approximately 86% seen once. With V trimmed by 5 bases and J by 2 bases, 3 bases remained unmatched. Germline V lookup: CDR1 WSHSY, CDR2 SAAADI. This CDR3 has 15 amino acids. This sample comprised CD4+ or CD8+ T cells sorted from blood, obtained in a trial of the OX40 agonist ivuxolimab. The rearrangement joins TRBV10-2 to TRBJ2-2; TRBD2 matches at 9 bases. This receptor was taken from an adult with an advanced solid tumor such as melanoma, head and neck, liver or kidney cancer. The CDR3 region is CASSRLAVNTGELFF. CDR3 DNA sequence: TGCGCCAGCAGTCGACTAGCGGTTAACACCGGGGAGCTGTTTTTT.